These T cell receptor beta chains were read from a single sample in a study of radiotherapy plus CTLA-4 blockade in lung cancer. Sequencing was performed with immunoSEQ multiplex PCR; in TCRdb, only in-frame clones are kept and a portion is missing. The data show fewer than 35,000 clones, with roughly three quarters seen just once and 12% to 15% held by the top ten. This specimen consisted of peripheral blood, obtained from a patient treated with radiotherapy plus ipilimumab. The receptors were sampled from a human donor with non-small cell lung cancer that progressed on radiotherapy plus ipilimumab. Each CDR3 is given with its conserved first and last residue. The D gene is left open where the match is weak. Where a row states a size, it is once, few, many or the class of an expanded clone; other rows omit it.

>TRBV7-9|TRBD2|NA|TRBJ2-7|19
TGTGCCAGCAGCGGCAGTGGCGGGAGCCCGGACTTCAGCTCCTACGAGCAGTACTTC
CASSGSGGSPDFSSYEQYF
>TRBV2|TRBD1|NA|TRBJ1-5|15
TGTGCCAGCAGCTTACAGGGGGGGAGCAATCAGCCCCAGCATTTT
CASSLQGGSNQPQHF
>TRBV7-2|TRBD1|NA|TRBJ2-3|16
TGTGCCAGCAGCTTAGCCCGGACAGGAGGCACAGATACGCAGTATTTT
CASSLARTGGTDTQYF
>TRBV2|TRBD2|NA|TRBJ2-1|15
TGTGCCAGCAGTGAATCTTGGGCTAGCGGGGGACGGCAGTTCTTC
CASSESWASGGRQFF
>TRBV4-1|TRBD2|once|TRBJ2-2|15
TGCGCCAGCAGGCGGACTAGCGGGAGCTCCGGGGAGCTGTTTTTT
CASRRTSGSSGELFF
>TRBV5-1|NA|NA|TRBJ2-1|16
TGCGCCAGCAGCTCCTCGGGACAACCCTCCTACAATGAGCAGTTCTTC
CASSSSGQPSYNEQFF
>TRBV10-3|NA|few|TRBJ2-2|13
TGTGCCATCAGGGGAGAGGGCACCGGGGAGCTGTTTTTT
CAIRGEGTGELFF
>TRBV9|NA|few|TRBJ2-1|14
TGTGCCAGCAGCTCTAACGACCTGGGAAATGAGCAGTTCTTC
CASSSNDLGNEQFF
>TRBV28|NA|NA|TRBJ2-5|14
TGTGCCAGCAGTCAGACTGGGAACCAAGAGACCCAGTACTTC
CASSQTGNQETQYF
>TRBV7-6|TRBD2|NA|TRBJ2-1|18
TGTGCCAGCAGCTTACCCCCACCGGGACTAGCGGGGGGGCATGAGCAGTTCTTC
CASSLPPPGLAGGHEQFF
>TRBV5-5|NA|NA|TRBJ2-3|14
TGTGCCAGCAGGTCCCGGCTGGCGCCAGATACGCAGTATTTT
CASRSRLAPDTQYF
>TRBV28|NA|NA|TRBJ1-5|14
TGTGCCGGGGGAAGCGGGGGTGGGGGGCAGCCCCAGCATTTT
CAGGSGGGGQPQHF
>TRBV7-9|NA|NA|TRBJ2-7|13
TGTGCCAGCAGCTTAGAAAGAGGTGACGAGCAGTACTTC
CASSLERGDEQYF
>TRBV29-1|NA|NA|TRBJ1-1|12
TGCAGCGTCCTAACCCCGAACACTGAAGCTTTCTTT
CSVLTPNTEAFF
>TRBV28|NA|NA|TRBJ1-1|14
TGTGCCAGCAGTTTGGGGCGGCGGGACGGAGAAGCTTTCTTT
CASSLGRRDGEAFF
>TRBV15|TRBD1|NA|TRBJ1-5|14
TGTGCCACCAGCAGTTTTGGGACAGATCAGCCCCAGCATTTT
CATSSFGTDQPQHF
>TRBV7-2|NA|few|TRBJ2-1|16
TGTGCCAGCAGCAAAATAGCAGGGAGCGCCTACAATGAGCAGTTCTTC
CASSKIAGSAYNEQFF
>TRBV2|NA|NA|TRBJ1-1|13
TGTGCCAGCATCCCGAACAGGGACACTGAAGCTTTCTTT
CASIPNRDTEAFF
>TRBV27|NA|NA|TRBJ1-2|14
TGTGCCAGCAGTTCTTATACAGGGTTCTATGGCTACACCTTC
CASSSYTGFYGYTF
>TRBV7-2|TRBD2|NA|TRBJ2-3|17
TGTGCCAGCAGCTTTCCCACACGCGGGGGAAGCACAGATACGCAGTATTTT
CASSFPTRGGSTDTQYF
>TRBV11-2|NA|NA|TRBJ1-1|11
TGTGCCAGCAGCTTATTGGCAGGACCTTTCTTT
CASSLLAGPFF
>TRBV5-1|TRBD1|NA|TRBJ1-2|15
TGCGCCAGCAGTTCCGGGACAGGGGGTGTCTATGGCTACACCTTC
CASSSGTGGVYGYTF
>TRBV5-1|NA|NA|TRBJ2-2|16
TGCGCCAGCAGCTTGGTGGGGGATCCGGGGACCGGGGAGCTGTTTTTT
CASSLVGDPGTGELFF
>TRBV6-5|NA|NA|TRBJ1-4|13
TGTGCCAGCAGTTACTCCAGTAATGAAAAACTGTTTTTT
CASSYSSNEKLFF
>TRBV4-1|NA|NA|TRBJ1-2|14
TGCGCCAGCAGCCAAGAAGGGCCTTCCTATGGCTACACCTTC
CASSQEGPSYGYTF
>TRBV6-6|NA|NA|TRBJ2-5|14
TGTGCCAGCAGTTACTCTAACAGGGAAGAGACCCAGTACTTC
CASSYSNREETQYF
>TRBV19|NA|once|TRBJ2-1|14
TGTGCCAGTAGTATTAGTGGGACCCACAATGAGCAGTTCTTC
CASSISGTHNEQFF
>TRBV6-6|NA|few|TRBJ1-1|12
TGTGCCAGCAGTTACGGGGGACTTGAAGCTTTCTTT
CASSYGGLEAFF
>TRBV5-4|NA|NA|TRBJ2-2|14
TGTGCCAGCAGGACAGACCAAAACACCGGGGAGCTGTTTTTT
CASRTDQNTGELFF
>TRBV4-3|NA|NA|TRBJ2-2|16
TGCGCCAGCAGCCAAGATTCGGCAGATCGAGCCGGGGAGCTGTTTTTT
CASSQDSADRAGELFF
>TRBV28|NA|few|TRBJ2-1|16
TGTGCCAGCAGCCTCCTTACTAGTTGGGATCGAAATGAGCAGTTCTTC
CASSLLTSWDRNEQFF
>TRBV6-6|NA|NA|TRBJ1-1|13
TGTGCCAGCAGTCAGACAGGGAACACTGAAGCTTTCTTT
CASSQTGNTEAFF
>TRBV28|NA|few|TRBJ1-5|17
TGTGCCAGCAGTTTAGGAGAGGTAATAAGGGGCAATCAGCCCCAGCATTTT
CASSLGEVIRGNQPQHF
>TRBV29-1|TRBD1|NA|TRBJ2-1|13
TGCAGCGTGGCAGGGGGCGACTACAATGAGCAGTTCTTC
CSVAGGDYNEQFF
>TRBV6-1|NA|few|TRBJ2-1|14
TGTGCCAGCAGTGATTGGGGTCCCGACAATGAGCAGTTCTTC
CASSDWGPDNEQFF
>TRBV10-1|TRBD2|NA|TRBJ2-1|13
TGCGCCAGCATAGCGGGGACGTACAATGAGCAGTTCTTC
CASIAGTYNEQFF
>TRBV19|NA|NA|TRBJ2-2|14
TGTGCCAGTAGTATGGGGGGGAACACCGGGGAGCTGTTTTTT
CASSMGGNTGELFF
>TRBV28|NA|NA|TRBJ1-2|14
TGTGCCAGCCGATCAGTTACCATTAACTATGGCTACACCTTC
CASRSVTINYGYTF
>TRBV29-1|NA|NA|TRBJ2-7|13
TGCAGCGGTGAGGGGGGGGGCGACTACGAGCAGTACTTC
CSGEGGGDYEQYF
>TRBV15|NA|NA|TRBJ1-1|13
TGTGCCACCAGCAGAGATCAGAACACTGAAGCTTTCTTT
CATSRDQNTEAFF
>TRBV19|NA|NA|TRBJ1-5|16
TGTGCCAGTACCACTCGGGGGTTGTACGGGGATCAGCCCCAGCATTTT
CASTTRGLYGDQPQHF
>TRBV4-1|NA|NA|TRBJ2-5|18
TGCGCCAGCAGCGCCTCTTTCACGGGGACGTACTATCAAGAGACCCAGTACTTC
CASSASFTGTYYQETQYF
>TRBV28|NA|NA|TRBJ1-5|15
TGTGCCAGCCTCCAAACAGCAGGGTTTGGTCAGCCCCAGCATTTT
CASLQTAGFGQPQHF
>TRBV5-4|TRBD1|NA|TRBJ2-1|15
TGTGCCAGCAGCTCGGGGACAGGCTCCTACAATGAGCAGTTCTTC
CASSSGTGSYNEQFF
>TRBV2|NA|NA|TRBJ2-3|19
TGTGCCAGCAGTGGGATTCTCGGAACCGCCGGACGGAGCACAGATACGCAGTATTTT
CASSGILGTAGRSTDTQYF
>TRBV7-9|TRBD1|NA|TRBJ1-2|15
TGTGCCAGCAGCCGTTCGGACAGGGGAAGCTATGGCTACACCTTC
CASSRSDRGSYGYTF